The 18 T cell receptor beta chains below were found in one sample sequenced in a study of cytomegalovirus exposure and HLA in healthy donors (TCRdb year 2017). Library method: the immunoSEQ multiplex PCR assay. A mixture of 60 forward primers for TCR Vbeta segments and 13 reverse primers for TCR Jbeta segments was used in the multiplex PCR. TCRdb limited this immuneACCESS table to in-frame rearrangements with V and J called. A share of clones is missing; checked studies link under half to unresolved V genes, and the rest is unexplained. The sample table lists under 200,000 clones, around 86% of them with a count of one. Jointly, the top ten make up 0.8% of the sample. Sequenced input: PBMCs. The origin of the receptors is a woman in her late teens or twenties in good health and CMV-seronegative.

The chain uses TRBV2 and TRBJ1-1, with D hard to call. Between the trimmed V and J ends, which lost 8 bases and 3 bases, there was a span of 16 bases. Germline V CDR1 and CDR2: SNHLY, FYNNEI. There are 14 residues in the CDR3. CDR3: CASGEGFADTEAFF. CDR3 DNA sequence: TGTGCCAGCGGGGAAGGATTCGCGGACACTGAAGCTTTCTTT.

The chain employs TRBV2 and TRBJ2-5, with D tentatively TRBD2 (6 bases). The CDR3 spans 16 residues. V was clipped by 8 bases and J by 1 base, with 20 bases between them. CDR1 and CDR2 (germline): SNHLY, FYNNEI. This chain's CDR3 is CASGPSADYSQETQYF. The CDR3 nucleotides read TGTGCCAGCGGACCCTCCGCGGACTACAGCCAAGAGACCCAGTACTTC.

CDR3 coding DNA: TGTGCCAGCAGCTTTGGGACAGCCGCTAGCGGGGGACCCTACGAGCAGTACTTC. It encodes CASSFGTAASGGPYEQYF. J is TRBJ2-7 and V is TRBV9, with TRBD2 matching over 10 bases. CDR1 and CDR2 (germline): SGDLS, YYNGEE. The trim removed 4 bases at V and 2 bases at J, leaving 15 bases unmatched. The CDR3 has 18 amino acids.

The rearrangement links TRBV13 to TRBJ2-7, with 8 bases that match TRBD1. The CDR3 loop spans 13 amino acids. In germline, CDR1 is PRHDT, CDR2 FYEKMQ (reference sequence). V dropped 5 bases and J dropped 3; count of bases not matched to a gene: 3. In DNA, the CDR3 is TGTGCCAGCAGCGGAACAGGGGGCTACGAGCAGTACTTC. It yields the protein CASSGTGGYEQYF.

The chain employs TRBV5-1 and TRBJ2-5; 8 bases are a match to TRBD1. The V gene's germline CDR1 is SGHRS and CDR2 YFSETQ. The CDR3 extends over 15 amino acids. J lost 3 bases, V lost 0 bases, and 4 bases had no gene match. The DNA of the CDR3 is TGCGCCAGCAGCTTGGGAAAGGGACAGGAAGAGACCCAGTACTTC. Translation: CASSLGKGQEETQYF.

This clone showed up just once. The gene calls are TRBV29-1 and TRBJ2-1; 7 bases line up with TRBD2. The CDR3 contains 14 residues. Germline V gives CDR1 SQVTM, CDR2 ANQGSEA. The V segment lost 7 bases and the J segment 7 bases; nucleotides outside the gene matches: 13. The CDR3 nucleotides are TGCAGCGGCGTTCGTGGGAGGGGATTTAATGAGCAGTTCTTC. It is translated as CSGVRGRGFNEQFF.

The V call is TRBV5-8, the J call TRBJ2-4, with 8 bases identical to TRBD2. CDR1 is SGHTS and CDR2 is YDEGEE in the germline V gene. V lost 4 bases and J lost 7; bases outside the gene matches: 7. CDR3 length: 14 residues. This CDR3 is CASSTGLGDNIQYF. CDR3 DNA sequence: TGTGCCAGCAGCACGGGACTAGGGGATAACATTCAGTACTTC.

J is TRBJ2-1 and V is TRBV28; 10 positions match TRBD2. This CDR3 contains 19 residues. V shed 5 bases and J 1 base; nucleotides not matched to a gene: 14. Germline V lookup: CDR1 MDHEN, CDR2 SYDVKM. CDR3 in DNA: TGTGCCAGCAGTCCCTGGGGAGCGGGAGGGCTCGGTTCCTACAATGAGCAGTTCTTC. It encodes CASSPWGAGGLGSYNEQFF.

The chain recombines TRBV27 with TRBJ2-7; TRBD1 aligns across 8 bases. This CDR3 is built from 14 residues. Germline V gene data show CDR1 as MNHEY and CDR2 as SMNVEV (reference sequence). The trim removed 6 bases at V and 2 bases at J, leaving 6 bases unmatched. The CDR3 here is CASSRTGSTYEQYF. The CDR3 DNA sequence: TGTGCCAGCAGCAGGACAGGGAGTACCTACGAGCAGTACTTC.

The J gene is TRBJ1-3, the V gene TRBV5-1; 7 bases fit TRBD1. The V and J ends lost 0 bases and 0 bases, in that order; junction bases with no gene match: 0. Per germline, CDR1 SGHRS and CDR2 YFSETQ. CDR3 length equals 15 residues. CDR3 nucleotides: TGCGCCAGCAGCTTGGGGACAGGCTCTGGAAACACCATATATTTT. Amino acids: CASSLGTGSGNTIYF.

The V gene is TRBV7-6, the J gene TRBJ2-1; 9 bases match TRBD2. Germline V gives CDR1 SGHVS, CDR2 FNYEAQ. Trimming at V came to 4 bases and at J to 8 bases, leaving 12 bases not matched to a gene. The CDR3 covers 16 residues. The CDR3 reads CASSSLRAGGTDEQFF. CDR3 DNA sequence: TGTGCCAGCAGCTCCCTGCGAGCGGGAGGTACGGATGAGCAGTTCTTC.

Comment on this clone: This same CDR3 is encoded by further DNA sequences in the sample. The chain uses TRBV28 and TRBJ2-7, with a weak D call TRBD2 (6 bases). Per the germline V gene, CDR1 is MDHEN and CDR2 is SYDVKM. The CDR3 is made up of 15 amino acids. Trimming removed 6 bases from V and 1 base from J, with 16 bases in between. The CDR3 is CASSSPGGSSYEQYF. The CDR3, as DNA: TGTGCCAGCAGCTCCCCCGGAGGGAGTTCCTACGAGCAGTACTTC.

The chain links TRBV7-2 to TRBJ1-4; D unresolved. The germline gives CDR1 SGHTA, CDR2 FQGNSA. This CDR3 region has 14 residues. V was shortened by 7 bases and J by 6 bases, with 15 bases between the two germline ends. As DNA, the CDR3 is TGTGCCAGCACCCTACGGAGCGGGGATGAAAAACTGTTTTTT. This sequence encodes CASTLRSGDEKLFF.

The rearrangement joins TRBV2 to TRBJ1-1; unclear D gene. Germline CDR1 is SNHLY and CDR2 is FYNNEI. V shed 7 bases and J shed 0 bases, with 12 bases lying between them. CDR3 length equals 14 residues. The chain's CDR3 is CASIRTGLNTEAFF. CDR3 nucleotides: TGTGCCAGCATAAGGACGGGATTGAACACTGAAGCTTTCTTT. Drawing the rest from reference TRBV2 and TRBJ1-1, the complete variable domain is EPEVTQTPSHQVTQMGQEVILRCVPISNHLYFYWYRQILGQKVEFLVSFYNNEISEKSEIFDDQFSVERPDGSNFTLKIRSTKLEDSAMYFCASIRTGLNTEAFFGQGTRLTVV.

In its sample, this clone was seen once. CDR3 DNA: TGCGCCAGCAGCCAGCTAGCGGGAGGGCCGGATAAAGAGACCCAGTACTTC. Translated, it gives CASSQLAGGPDKETQYF. This chain connects TRBV4-1 to TRBJ2-5, with 12 bases that match TRBD2. CDR3 size: 17 residues. Unmatched junction bases numbered 8, after V lost 3 bases and J lost 3 bases. Germline V lookup: CDR1 MGHRA, CDR2 YSYEKL.

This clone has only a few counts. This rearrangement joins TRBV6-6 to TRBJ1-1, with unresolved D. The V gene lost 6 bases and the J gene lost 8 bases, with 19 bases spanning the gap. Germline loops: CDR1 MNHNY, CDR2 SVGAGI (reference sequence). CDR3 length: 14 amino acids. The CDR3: CASRKDGKKREAFF. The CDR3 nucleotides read TGTGCCAGCAGGAAGGACGGGAAGAAGCGGGAAGCTTTCTTT.

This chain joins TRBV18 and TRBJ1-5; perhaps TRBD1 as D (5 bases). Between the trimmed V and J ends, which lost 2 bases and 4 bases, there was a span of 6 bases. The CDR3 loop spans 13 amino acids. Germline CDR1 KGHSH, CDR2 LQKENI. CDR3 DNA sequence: TGTGCCAGCTCACCAGGGGGGAATCAGCCCCAGCATTTT. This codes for CASSPGGNQPQHF.

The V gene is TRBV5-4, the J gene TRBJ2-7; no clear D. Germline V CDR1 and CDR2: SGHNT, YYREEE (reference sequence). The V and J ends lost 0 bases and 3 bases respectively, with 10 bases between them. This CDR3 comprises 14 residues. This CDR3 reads CASSLDGLGYEQYF. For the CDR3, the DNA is TGTGCCAGCAGCTTGGATGGGCTGGGCTACGAGCAGTACTTC.